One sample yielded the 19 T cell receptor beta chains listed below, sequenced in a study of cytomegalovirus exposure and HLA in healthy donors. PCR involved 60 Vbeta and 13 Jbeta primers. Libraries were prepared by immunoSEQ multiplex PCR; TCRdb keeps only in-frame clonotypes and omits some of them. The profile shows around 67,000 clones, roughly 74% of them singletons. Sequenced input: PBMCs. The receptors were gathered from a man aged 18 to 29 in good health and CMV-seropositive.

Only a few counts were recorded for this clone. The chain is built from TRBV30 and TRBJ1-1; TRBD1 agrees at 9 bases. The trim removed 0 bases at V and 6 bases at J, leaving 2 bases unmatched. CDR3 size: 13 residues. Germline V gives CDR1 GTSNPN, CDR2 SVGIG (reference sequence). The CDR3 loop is CAWSVQGAAEAFF. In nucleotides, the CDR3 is TGTGCCTGGAGTGTACAGGGGGCAGCTGAAGCTTTCTTT.

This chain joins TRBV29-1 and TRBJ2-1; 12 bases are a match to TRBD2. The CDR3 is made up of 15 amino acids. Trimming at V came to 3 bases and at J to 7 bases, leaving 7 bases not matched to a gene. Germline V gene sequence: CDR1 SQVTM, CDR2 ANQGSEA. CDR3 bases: TGCAGCGTTGAGGGACTAGCGGGCCGAGTGAATGAGCAGTTCTTC. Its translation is CSVEGLAGRVNEQFF.

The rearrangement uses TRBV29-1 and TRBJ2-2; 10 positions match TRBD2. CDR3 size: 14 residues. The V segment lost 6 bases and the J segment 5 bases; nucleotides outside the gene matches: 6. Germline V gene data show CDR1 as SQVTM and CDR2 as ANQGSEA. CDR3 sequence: CSVSSGRSTGELFF. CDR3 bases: TGCAGCGTCAGTAGCGGGAGGAGTACCGGGGAGCTGTTTTTT.

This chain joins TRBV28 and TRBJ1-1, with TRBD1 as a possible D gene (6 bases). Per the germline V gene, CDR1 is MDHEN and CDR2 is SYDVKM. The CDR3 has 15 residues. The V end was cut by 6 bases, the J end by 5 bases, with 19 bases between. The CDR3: CASSPWGTPGTEAFF. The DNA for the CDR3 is TGTGCCAGCAGCCCTTGGGGGACACCCGGGACTGAAGCTTTCTTT.

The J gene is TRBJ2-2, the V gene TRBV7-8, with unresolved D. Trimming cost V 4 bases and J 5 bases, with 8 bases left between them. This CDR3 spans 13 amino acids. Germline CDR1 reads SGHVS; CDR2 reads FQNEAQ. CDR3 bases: TGTGCCAGCAGCTCCTTCCAGACCGGGGAGCTGTTTTTT. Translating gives CASSSFQTGELFF.

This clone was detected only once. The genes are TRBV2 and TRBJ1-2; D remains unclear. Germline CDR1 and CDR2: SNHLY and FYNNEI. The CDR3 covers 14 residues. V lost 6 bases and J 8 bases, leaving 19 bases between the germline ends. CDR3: CASRPPGEGGGYTF. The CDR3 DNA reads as TGTGCCAGCAGACCCCCCGGGGAGGGAGGAGGCTACACCTTC. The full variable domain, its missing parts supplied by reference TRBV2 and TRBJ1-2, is EPEVTQTPSHQVTQMGQEVILRCVPISNHLYFYWYRQILGQKVEFLVSFYNNEISEKSEIFDDQFSVERPDGSNFTLKIRSTKLEDSAMYFCASRPPGEGGGYTFGSGTRLTVV.

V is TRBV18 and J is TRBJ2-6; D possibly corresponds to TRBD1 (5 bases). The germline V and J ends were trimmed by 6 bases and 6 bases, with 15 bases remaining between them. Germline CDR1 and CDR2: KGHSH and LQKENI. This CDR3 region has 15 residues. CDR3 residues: CASSAMQGSANVLTF. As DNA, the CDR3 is TGTGCCAGCTCGGCGATGCAGGGATCGGCCAACGTCCTGACTTTC.

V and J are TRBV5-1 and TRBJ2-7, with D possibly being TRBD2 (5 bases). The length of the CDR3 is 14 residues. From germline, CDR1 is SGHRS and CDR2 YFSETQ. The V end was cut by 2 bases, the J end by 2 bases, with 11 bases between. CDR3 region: CASSFSFGTYEQYF. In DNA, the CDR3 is TGCGCCAGCAGCTTTTCCTTCGGGACCTACGAGCAGTACTTC.

The CDR3 loop reads CSVEAGGFQETQYF. The CDR3 bases are TGCAGCGTTGAAGCGGGGGGCTTCCAAGAGACCCAGTACTTC. The chain joins TRBV29-1 to TRBJ2-5, with TRBD2 as a possible D gene (7 bases). V gave up 1 base and J gave up 1 base, with 10 bases separating them. CDR3 size: 14 residues. Per germline, CDR1 SQVTM and CDR2 ANQGSEA.

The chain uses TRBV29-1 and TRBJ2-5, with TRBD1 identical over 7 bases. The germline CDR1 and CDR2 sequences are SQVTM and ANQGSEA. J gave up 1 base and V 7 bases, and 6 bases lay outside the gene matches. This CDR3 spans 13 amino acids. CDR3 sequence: CSARDSPQETQYF. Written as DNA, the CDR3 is TGCAGCGCCCGGGACAGTCCCCAAGAGACCCAGTACTTC.

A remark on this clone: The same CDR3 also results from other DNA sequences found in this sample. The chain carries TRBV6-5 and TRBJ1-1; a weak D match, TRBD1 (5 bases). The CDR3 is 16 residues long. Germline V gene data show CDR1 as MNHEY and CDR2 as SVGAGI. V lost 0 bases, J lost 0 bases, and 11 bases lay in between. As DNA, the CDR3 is TGTGCCAGCAGTTACTCTGCAGGGCCCATGAACACTGAAGCTTTCTTT. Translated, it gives CASSYSAGPMNTEAFF.

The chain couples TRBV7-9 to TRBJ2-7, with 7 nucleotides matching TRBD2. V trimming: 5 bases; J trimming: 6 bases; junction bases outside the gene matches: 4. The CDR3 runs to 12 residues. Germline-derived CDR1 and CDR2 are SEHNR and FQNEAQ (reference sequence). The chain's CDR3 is CASSTGGSEQYF. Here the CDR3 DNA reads TGTGCCAGCAGCACCGGGGGGTCCGAGCAGTACTTC.

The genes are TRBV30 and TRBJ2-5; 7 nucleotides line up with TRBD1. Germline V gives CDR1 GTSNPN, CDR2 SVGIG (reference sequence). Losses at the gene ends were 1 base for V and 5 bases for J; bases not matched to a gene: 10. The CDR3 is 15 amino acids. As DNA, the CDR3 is TGTGCCTGGAGTGCAACAGGGGCGAGTGTGGAGACCCAGTACTTC. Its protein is CAWSATGASVETQYF.

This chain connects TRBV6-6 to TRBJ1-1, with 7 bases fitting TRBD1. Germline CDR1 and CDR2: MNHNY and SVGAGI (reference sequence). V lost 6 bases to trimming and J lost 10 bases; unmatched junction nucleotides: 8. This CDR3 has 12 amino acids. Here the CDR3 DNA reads TGTGCCAGCAGCCCGGACAGGTCACGAGCTTTCTTT. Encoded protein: CASSPDRSRAFF.

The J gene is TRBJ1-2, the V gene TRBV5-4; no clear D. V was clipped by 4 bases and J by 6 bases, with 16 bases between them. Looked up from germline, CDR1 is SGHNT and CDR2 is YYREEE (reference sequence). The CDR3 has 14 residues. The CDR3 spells CASSQRAQEDGYTF. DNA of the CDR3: TGTGCCAGCAGCCAAAGGGCCCAGGAGGATGGCTACACCTTC.

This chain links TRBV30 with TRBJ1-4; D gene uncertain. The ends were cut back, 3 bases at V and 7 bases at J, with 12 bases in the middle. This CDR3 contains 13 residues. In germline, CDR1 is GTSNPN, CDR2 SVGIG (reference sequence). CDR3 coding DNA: TGTGCCTGGAGCGCGGGCGCGGGTGAAAAACTGTTTTTT. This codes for CAWSAGAGEKLFF.

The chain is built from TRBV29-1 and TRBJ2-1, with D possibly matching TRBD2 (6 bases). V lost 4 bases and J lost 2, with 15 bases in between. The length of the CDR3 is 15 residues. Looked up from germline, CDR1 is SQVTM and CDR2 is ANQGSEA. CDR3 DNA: TGCAGCGTTGTCGGCGGGGACTTACCCTACAATGAGCAGTTCTTC. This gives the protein CSVVGGDLPYNEQFF.

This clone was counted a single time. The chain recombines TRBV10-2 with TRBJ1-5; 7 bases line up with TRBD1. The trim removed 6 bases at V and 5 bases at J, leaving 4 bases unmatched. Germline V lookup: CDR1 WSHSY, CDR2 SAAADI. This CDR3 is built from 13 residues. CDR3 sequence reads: CASRDRVDQPQHF. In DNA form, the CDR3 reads TGCGCCAGCAGAGACAGGGTGGATCAGCCCCAGCATTTT.

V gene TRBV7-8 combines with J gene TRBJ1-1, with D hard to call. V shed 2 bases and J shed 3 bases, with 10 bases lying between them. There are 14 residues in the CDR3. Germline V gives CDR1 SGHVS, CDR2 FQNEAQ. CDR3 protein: CASSLLGVDTEAFF. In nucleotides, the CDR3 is TGTGCCAGCAGCTTACTGGGAGTTGACACTGAAGCTTTCTTT. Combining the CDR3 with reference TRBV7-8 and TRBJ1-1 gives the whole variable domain GAGVSQSPRYKVAKRGQDVALRCDPISGHVSLFWYQQALGQGPEFLTYFQNEAQLDKSGLPSDRFFAERPEGSVSTLKIQRTQQEDSAVYLCASSLLGVDTEAFFGQGTRLTVV.